This T cell receptor beta chain was sequenced during a study of cytomegalovirus exposure and HLA in healthy donors. The CDR3 has 15 residues. The V gene lost 3 bases and the J gene lost 0 bases, with 6 bases spanning the gap. The germline V gene has CDR1 SGHTA and CDR2 FQGNSA. The PCR ran on 60 Vbeta and 13 Jbeta primers. The repertoire was sequenced with immunoSEQ multiplex PCR; TCRdb's copy has only in-frame clones and lacks some. The profile shows about 76,000 clones, 73% of them singletons. The clonotype was recovered from a woman in her 40s in good health and CMV-seropositive. The sequenced sample consisted of PBMCs. V usage is TRBV7-2 and J usage is TRBJ2-6, with D unresolved. As DNA, the CDR3 is TGTGCCAGCAGCTTCGAGCGCTCTGGGGCCAACGTCCTGACTTTC. It is translated as CASSFERSGANVLTF.